This T cell receptor beta chain derives from a study of technical replicates of blood from a handful of donors. Repertoires were generated with immunoSEQ multiplex PCR, while TCRdb's copy carries only in-frame clones and drops some. The sample shows around 100,000 clones, roughly 96% of them seen only once. The sample taken for sequencing was T cells isolated from PBMCs. The clonotype was recovered from a human donor in good health.

CDR3 in amino acids: CASSLIPGETQYF. The DNA for the CDR3 is TGTGCCAGCAGCCTCATCCCAGGAGAGACCCAGTACTTC. This chain links TRBV4-2 with TRBJ2-5; D is uncertain. Germline CDR1 and CDR2: LGHNA and YNFKEQ. This CDR3 contains 13 residues. Trimming stripped 4 bases from V and 4 bases from J, with 10 bases between.